The rows below give T cell receptor beta chains drawn from one sample of a study of beta chain features in type 1 diabetes. Sequencing used immunoSEQ multiplex PCR; TCRdb keeps in-frame clones, though not all of them. The table records about 150,000 clones, 10% of them present only once. The sequencing sample was made of central memory CD4+ T cells from blood. The receptor source for this set is a man aged 30 to 39 with type 1 diabetes. Both conserved end residues are part of each CDR3.

j_call,v_call,cdr3_aa
TRBJ2-1,TRBV11-1,CASSRGGNGDNEQFF
TRBJ1-4,TRBV9,CASSFEQGGDEKLFF
TRBJ1-4,TRBV6-5,CASMTGAEEKLFF
TRBJ2-5,TRBV30,CAWSVGGSRETQYF
TRBJ1-5,TRBV2,CASSERGYNQPQHF
TRBJ2-3,TRBV5-4,CASSLSLGGDTQYF
TRBJ2-5,TRBV21-1,CASSKILDSKQETQYF
TRBJ2-5,TRBV9,CASSPSEETQYF
TRBJ2-1,TRBV5-4,CASSLDSNEQFF
TRBJ2-2,TRBV7-3,CASSPLPSHTGELFF
TRBJ1-4,TRBV28,CASSRTGGGEKLFF
TRBJ2-2,TRBV28,CASRRALGTTNTGELFF
TRBJ2-2,TRBV19,CASSPGTVNTGELFF
TRBJ2-5,TRBV11-1,CASSPGTSGSKETQYF
TRBJ1-2,TRBV7-2,CASSLAHRQGGYGYTF
TRBJ1-2,TRBV9,CASTPRMADDYGYTF
TRBJ2-3,TRBV7-9,CASSAGVSADTQYF
TRBJ1-2,TRBV15,CATSRETGPISGYTF